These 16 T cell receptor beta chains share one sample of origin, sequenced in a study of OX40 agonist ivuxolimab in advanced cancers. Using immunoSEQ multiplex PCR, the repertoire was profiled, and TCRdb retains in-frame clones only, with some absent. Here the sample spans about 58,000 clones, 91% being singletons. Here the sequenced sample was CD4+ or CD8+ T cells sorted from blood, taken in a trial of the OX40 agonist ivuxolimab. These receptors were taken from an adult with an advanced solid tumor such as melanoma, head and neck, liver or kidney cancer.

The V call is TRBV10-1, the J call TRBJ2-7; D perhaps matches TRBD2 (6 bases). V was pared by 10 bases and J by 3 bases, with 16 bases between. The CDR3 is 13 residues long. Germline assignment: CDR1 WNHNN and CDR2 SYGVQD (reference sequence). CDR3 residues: CATTWRRGYEQYF. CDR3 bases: TGCGCCACTACCTGGCGGAGGGGCTACGAGCAGTACTTC.

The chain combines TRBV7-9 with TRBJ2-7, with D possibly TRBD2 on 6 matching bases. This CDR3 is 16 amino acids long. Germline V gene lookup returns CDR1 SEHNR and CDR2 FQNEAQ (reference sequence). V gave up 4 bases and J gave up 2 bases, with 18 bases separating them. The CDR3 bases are TGTGCCAGCAGCTGGGATGGCCGAAGGGAGGCCTACGAGCAGTACTTC. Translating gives CASSWDGRREAYEQYF.

The CDR3 reads CASSQDEGNTEAFF. The CDR3 bases are TGCGCCAGCAGCCAAGACGAGGGGAACACTGAAGCTTTCTTT. The J gene is TRBJ1-1, the V gene TRBV4-3; no reliable D call. Germline CDR1 LGHNA, CDR2 YSLEER. The CDR3 consists of 14 residues. V lost 0 bases, J lost 1 base, and 6 bases lay in between.

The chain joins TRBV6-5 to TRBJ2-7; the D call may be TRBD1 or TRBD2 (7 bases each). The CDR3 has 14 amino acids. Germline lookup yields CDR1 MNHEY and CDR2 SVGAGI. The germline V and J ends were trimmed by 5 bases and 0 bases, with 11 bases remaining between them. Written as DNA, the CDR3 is TGTGCCAGCAGTCAGGGGGGGGCCTCCTACGAGCAGTACTTC. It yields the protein CASSQGGASYEQYF.

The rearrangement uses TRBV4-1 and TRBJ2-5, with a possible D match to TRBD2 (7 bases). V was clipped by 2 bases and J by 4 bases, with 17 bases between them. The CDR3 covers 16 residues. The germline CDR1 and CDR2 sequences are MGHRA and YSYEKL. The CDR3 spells CASSQNVRGGGETQYF. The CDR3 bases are TGCGCCAGCAGCCAAAACGTAAGGGGGGGAGGAGAGACCCAGTACTTC.

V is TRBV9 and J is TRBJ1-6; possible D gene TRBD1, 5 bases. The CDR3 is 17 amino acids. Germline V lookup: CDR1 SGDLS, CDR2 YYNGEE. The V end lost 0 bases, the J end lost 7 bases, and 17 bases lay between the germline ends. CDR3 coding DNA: TGTGCCAGCAGCGTAGAGGCTGTCGGGGGTTGGAATTCACCCCTCCACTTT. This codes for CASSVEAVGGWNSPLHF.

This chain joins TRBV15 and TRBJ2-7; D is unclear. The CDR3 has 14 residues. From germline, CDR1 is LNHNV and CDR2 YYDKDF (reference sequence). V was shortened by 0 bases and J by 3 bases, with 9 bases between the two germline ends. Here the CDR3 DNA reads TGTGCCACCAGCAGAGAAGGTCAGAACTACGAGCAGTACTTC. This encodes CATSREGQNYEQYF. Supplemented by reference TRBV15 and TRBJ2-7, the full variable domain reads DAMVIQNPRYQVTQFGKPVTLSCSQTLNHNVMYWYQQKSSQAPKLLFHYYDKDFNNEADTPDNFQSRRPNTSFCFLDIRSPGLGDTAMYLCATSREGQNYEQYFGPGTRLTVT.

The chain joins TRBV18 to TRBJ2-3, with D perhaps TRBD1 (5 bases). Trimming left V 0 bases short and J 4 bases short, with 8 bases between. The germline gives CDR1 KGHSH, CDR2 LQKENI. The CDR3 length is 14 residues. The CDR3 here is CASSPPRVSDTQYF. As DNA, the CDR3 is TGTGCCAGCTCACCACCCAGGGTTTCAGATACGCAGTATTTT. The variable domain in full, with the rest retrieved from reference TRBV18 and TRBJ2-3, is NAGVMQNPRHLVRRRGQEARLRCSPMKGHSHVYWYRQLPEEGLKFMVYLQKENIIDESGMPKERFSAEFPKEGPSILRIQQVVRGDSAAYFCASSPPRVSDTQYFGPGTRLTVL.

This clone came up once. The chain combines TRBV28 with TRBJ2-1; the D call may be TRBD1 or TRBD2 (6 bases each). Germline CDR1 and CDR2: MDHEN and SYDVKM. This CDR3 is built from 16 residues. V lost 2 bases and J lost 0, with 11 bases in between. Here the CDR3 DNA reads TGTGCCAGCAGTTTAACCGGGGGCCTCTCCTACAATGAGCAGTTCTTC. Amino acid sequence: CASSLTGGLSYNEQFF.

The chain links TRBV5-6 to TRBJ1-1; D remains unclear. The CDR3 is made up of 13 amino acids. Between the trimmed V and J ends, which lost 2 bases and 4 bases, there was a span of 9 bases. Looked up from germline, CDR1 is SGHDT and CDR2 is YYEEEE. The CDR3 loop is CASSLSGTTEAFF. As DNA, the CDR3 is TGTGCCAGCAGCTTAAGCGGTACCACTGAAGCTTTCTTT.

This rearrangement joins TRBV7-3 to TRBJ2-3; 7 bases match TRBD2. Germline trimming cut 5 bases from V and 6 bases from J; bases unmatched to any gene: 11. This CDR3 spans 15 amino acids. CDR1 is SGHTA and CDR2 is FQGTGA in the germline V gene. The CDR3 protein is CASSPTSGVGDTQYF. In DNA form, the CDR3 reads TGTGCCAGCAGCCCTACCAGCGGGGTGGGGGATACGCAGTATTTT.

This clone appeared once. This CDR3 reads CASSFYRGDPSRETQYF. Here the CDR3 DNA reads TGTGCCAGCAGTTTTTACAGGGGGGACCCGTCACGAGAGACCCAGTACTTC. This chain joins TRBV28 and TRBJ2-5; 8 nucleotides agree with TRBD1. From germline, CDR1 is MDHEN and CDR2 SYDVKM. The CDR3 has 17 amino acids. With 3 bases clipped from V and 4 bases from J, the junction kept 13 bases outside the gene matches.

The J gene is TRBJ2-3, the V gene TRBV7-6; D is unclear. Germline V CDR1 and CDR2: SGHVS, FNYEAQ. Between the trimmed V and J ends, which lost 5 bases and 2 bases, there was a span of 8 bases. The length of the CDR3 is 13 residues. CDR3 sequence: CASSPTFTDTQYF. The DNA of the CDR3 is TGTGCCAGCAGCCCGACCTTCACAGATACGCAGTATTTT. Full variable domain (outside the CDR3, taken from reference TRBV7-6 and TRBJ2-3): GAGVSQSPRYKVTKRGQDVALRCDPISGHVSLYWYRQALGQGPEFLTYFNYEAQQDKSGLPNDRFSAERPEGSISTLTIQRTEQRDSAMYRCASSPTFTDTQYFGPGTRLTVL.

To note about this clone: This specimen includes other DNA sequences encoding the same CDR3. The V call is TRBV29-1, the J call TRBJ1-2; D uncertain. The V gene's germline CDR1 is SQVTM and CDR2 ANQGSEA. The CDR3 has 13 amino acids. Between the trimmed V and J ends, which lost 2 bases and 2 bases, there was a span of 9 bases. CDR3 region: CSVESGENYGYTF. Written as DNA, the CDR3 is TGCAGCGTTGAAAGCGGCGAAAACTATGGCTACACCTTC.

CDR3 bases: TGTGCCAGTCGGATCAAGGGGGCTTACTACGAGCAGTACTTC. It yields the protein CASRIKGAYYEQYF. The rearrangement joins TRBV27 to TRBJ2-7, with 7 positions matching TRBD1. The ends lost 9 bases at V and 3 bases at J; junction bases unmatched: 11. This CDR3 is built from 14 residues. Per germline, CDR1 MNHEY and CDR2 SMNVEV (reference sequence).

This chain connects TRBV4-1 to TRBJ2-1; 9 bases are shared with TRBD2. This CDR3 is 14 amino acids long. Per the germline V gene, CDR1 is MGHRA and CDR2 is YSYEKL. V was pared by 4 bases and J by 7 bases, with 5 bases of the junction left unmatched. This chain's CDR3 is CASSRAGGENEQFF. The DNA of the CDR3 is TGCGCCAGCAGCCGAGCGGGAGGAGAGAATGAGCAGTTCTTC.